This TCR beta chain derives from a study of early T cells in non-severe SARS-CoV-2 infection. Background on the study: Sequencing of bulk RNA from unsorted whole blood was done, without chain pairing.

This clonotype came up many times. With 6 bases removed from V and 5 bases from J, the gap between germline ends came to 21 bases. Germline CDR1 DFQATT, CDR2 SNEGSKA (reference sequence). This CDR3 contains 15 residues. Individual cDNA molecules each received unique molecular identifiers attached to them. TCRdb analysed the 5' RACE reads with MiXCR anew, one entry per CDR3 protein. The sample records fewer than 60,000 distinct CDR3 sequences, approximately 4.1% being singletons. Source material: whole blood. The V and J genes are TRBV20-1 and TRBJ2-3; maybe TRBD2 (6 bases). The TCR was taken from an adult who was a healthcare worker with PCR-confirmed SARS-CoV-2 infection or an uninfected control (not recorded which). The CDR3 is CSAQEGGPSGDTQYF. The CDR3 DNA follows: TGCAGTGCCCAGGAGGGAGGTCCAAGTGGAGATACGCAGTATTTT.